This entry concerns a single T cell receptor beta chain. This sample was included in a study of blood T cell repertoires in COVID-19. At the level of the study: Sites across the United States, Italy and Spain contributed samples from acute and convalescent COVID-19.

CDR1 is LGHDT, CDR2 YNNKEL, per germline (reference sequence). The CDR3 has 15 residues. With 1 base removed from V and 3 bases from J, the gap between germline ends came to 10 bases. Produced via immunoSEQ multiplex PCR; TCRdb's table is partial and in-frame only. The table shows about 210,000 clones, with around 84% occurring only once. The source of this sequence is a man in his forties who had recovered from COVID-19. Material for sequencing was peripheral blood. The gene calls are TRBV3-1 (or the pseudogene TRBV3-2) and TRBJ2-1, with D maybe TRBD2 (5 bases). In nucleotides, the CDR3 is TGTGCCAGCAGCCAAGCCTCCCGGGACTACAATGAGCAGTTCTTC. It specifies CASSQASRDYNEQFF.